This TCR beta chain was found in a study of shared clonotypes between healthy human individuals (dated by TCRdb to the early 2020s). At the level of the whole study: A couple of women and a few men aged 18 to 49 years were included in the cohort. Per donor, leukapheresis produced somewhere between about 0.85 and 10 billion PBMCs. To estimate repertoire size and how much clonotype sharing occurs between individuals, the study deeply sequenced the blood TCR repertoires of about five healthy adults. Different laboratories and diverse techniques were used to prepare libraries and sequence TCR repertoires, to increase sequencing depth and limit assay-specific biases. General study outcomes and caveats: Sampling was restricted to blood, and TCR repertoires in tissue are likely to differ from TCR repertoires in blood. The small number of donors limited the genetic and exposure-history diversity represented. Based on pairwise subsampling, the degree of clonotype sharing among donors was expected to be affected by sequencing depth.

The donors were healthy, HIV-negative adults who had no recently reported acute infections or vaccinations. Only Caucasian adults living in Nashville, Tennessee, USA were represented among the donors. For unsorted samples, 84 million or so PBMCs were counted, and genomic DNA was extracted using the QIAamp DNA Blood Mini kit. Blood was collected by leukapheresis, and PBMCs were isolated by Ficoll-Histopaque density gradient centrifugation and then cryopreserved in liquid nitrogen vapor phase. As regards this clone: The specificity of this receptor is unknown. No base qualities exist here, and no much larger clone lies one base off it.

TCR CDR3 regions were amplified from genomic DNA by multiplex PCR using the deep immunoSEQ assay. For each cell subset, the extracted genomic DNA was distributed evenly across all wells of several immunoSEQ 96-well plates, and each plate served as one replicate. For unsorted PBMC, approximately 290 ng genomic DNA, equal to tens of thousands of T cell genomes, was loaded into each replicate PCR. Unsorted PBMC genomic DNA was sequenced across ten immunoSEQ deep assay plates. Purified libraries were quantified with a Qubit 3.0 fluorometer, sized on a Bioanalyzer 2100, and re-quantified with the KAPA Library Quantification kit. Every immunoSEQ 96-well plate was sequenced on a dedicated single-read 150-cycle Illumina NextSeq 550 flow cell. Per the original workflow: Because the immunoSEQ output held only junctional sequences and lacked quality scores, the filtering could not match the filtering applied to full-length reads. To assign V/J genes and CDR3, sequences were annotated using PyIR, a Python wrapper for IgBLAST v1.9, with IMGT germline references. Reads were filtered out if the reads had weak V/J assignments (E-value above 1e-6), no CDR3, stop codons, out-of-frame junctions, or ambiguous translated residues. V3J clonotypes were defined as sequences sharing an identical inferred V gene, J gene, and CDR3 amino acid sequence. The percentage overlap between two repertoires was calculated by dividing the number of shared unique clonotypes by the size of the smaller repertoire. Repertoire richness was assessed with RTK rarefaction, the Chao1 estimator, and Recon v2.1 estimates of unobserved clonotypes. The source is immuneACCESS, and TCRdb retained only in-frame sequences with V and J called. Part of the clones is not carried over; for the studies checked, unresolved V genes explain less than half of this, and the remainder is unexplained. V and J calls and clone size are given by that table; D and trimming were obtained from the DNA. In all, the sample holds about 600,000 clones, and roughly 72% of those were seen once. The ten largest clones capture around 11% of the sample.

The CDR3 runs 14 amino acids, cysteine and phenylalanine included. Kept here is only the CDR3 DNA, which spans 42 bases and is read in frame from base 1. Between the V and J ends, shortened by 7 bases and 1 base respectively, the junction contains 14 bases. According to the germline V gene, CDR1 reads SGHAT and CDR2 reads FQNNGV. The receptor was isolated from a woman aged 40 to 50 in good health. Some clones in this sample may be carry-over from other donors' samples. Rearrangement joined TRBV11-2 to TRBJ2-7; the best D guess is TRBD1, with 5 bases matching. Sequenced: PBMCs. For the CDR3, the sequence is CASNPVGPSYEQYF. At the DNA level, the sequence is TGTGCCAGCAACCCCGTGGGGCCGTCCTACGAGCAGTACTTC.